These T cell receptor beta chains were read from a single sample in a study of CDR3 diversity in severe acne. MiXCR was run by TCRdb on the PCR reads, yielding one entry per CDR3 protein. The sample gives about 85,000 distinct CDR3 sequences, over 45% of which show up once; over 9% is in the top ten. The sequenced material came from blood. The source is a male donor in good health, serving as a control. CDR3s include the opening cysteine and the closing phenylalanine or tryptophan. A D gene is named only where the DNA matches it firmly. Only some rows state a clone size, as once, few, many or a class for expanded clones.

cdr3_aa cdr3_nt clone_size cdr3_length j_call d_call v_call
CTEVVRTAYNEQFF TGCACCGAAGTGGTTCGGACTGCCTACAATGAGCAGTTCTTC - 14 TRBJ2-1 - TRBV29-1
CASSEDINYGYTF TGTGCCAGCAGCGAGGACATTAACTATGGCTACACCTTC few 13 TRBJ1-2 - TRBV2
CASSPWATGGPTDTQYF TGTGCCAGTAGTCCCTGGGCTACAGGGGGACCCACAGATACGCAGTATTTT - 17 TRBJ2-3 TRBD1 TRBV19
CASSTTGGSYEQYF TGTGCCAGTAGTACCACAGGGGGTTCCTACGAGCAGTACTTC - 14 TRBJ2-7 TRBD1 TRBV19
CAWSTGTGRRYGYTF TGTGCCTGGAGTACCGGGACAGGTCGCCGCTATGGCTACACCTTC many 15 TRBJ1-2 TRBD1 TRBV30
CASSQGTSGMETQYF TGCGCCAGCAGCCAAGGGACTAGCGGGATGGAGACCCAGTACTTC medium-sized 15 TRBJ2-5 TRBD2 TRBV4-1
CASSQDPSGTPYEQYF TGTGCCAGCAGCCAAGATCCTAGCGGGACCCCATACGAGCAGTACTTC few 16 TRBJ2-7 TRBD2 TRBV7-2
CASSVEASEASTDTQYF TGTGCCAGCAGCGTGGAGGCTAGCGAAGCTAGCACAGATACGCAGTATTTT - 17 TRBJ2-3 - TRBV9
CSARISRTNRYEQYF TGCAGTGCTAGAATCTCCCGGACAAATAGATACGAGCAGTACTTC many 15 TRBJ2-7 - TRBV20-1
CASSAVGTGRADTQYF TGTGCCAGCAGCGCTGTTGGGACAGGGCGAGCAGATACGCAGTATTTT once 16 TRBJ2-3 TRBD1 TRBV5-6